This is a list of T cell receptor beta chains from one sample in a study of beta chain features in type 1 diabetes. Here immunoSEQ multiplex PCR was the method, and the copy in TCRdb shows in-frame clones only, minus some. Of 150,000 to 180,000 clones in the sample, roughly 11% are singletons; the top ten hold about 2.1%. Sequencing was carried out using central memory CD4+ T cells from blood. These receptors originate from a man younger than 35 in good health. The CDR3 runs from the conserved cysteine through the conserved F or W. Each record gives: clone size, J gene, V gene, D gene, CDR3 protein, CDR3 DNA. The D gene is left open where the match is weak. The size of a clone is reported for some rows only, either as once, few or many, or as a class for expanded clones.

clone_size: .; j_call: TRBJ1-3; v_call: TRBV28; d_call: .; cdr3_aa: CASRIGTRGNTIYF; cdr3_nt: TGTGCCAGCAGAATTGGAACCCGAGGAAACACCATATATTTT
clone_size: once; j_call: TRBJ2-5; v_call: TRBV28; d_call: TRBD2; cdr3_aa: CASSSTSGAIQYF; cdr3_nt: TGTGCCAGCAGTTCAACTAGCGGGGCTATCCAGTACTTC
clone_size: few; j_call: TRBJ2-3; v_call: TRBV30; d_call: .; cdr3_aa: CAWSSRGGWTDTQYF; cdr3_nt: TGTGCCTGGAGTTCCAGGGGGGGATGGACAGATACGCAGTATTTT
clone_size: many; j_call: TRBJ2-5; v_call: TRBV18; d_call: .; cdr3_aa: CASSLLRSRETQYF; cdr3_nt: TGTGCCAGCTCACTGCTCCGCTCAAGGGAGACCCAGTACTTC
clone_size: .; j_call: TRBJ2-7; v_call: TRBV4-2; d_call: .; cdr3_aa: CASNPDFSSYEQYF; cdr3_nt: TGTGCCAGCAACCCCGACTTTAGCTCCTACGAGCAGTACTTC
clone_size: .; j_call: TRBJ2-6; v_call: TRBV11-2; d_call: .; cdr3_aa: CASSSGRSGANVLTF; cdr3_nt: TGTGCCAGCAGTTCAGGACGCTCTGGGGCCAACGTCCTGACTTTC
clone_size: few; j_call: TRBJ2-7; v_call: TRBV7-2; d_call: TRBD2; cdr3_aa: CASSLASGGNAYEQYF; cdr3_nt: TGTGCCAGCAGCTTAGCTAGCGGGGGAAATGCCTACGAGCAGTACTTC
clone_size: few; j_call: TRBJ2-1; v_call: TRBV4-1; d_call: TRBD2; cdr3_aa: CASSHLLQTSGRGNEQFF; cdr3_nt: TGCGCCAGCAGCCATCTTCTCCAGACTAGCGGGAGGGGGAATGAGCAGTTCTTC
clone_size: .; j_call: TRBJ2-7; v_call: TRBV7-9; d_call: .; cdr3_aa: CASSSSREQYF; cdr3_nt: TGTGCCAGCAGCTCATCTCGGGAGCAGTACTTC
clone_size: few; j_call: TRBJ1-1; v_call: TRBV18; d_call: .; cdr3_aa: CASSPEGYTEAFF; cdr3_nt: TGTGCCAGCTCACCAGAGGGGTACACTGAAGCTTTCTTT
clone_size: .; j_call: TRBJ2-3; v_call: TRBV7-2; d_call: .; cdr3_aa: CASSLAVGFTDTQYF; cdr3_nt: TGTGCCAGCAGCTTAGCAGTGGGGTTCACAGATACGCAGTATTTT
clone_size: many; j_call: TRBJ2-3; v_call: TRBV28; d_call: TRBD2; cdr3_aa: CASSWVGSGGNTQYF; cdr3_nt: TGTGCCAGCAGTTGGGTGGGGAGCGGGGGGAATACGCAGTATTTT
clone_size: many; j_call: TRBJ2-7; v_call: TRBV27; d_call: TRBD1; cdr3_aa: CASSVRQGRYEQYF; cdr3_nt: TGTGCCAGCAGTGTGAGACAGGGGAGGTACGAGCAGTACTTC
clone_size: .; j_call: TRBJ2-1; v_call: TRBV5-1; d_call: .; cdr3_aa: CASSLGLNQNNEQFF; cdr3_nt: TGCGCCAGCAGCTTGGGGCTGAATCAGAACAATGAGCAGTTCTTC